This is a list of T cell receptor beta chains from one sample in a study of T cell repertoires in cytomegalovirus infection. Using its own MiXCR run on the reads, TCRdb lists one record per CDR3 protein. The sample includes tens of thousands of distinct CDR3 sequences, around 40% seen only once; the top ten take over 85%. The antigens of these receptors remain unknown. This specimen was CD8+ T cells from cultured PBMCs, taken from culture after CMV antigen stimulation. The source of these receptors is a human donor in good health (CMV status not recorded). Some clones in this sample may be carry-over from other donors' samples. The CDR3 runs from the conserved cysteine through the conserved F or W. D genes are given only for firm matches. Clone size is shown for a subset of rows, as once, few, many or a class of expanded clone.

TRBD1	TRBV5-6	.	TRBJ1-1	TGTGCCAGCATCCGGGACAGGGGGCTAATCACTGAAGCTTTCTTT	CASIRDRGLITEAFF
.	TRBV12-5	few	TRBJ1-5	TGTGCTAGTGGTTTGGATAGCAATCAGCCCCAGCATTTT	CASGLDSNQPQHF
TRBD2	TRBV11-2	many	TRBJ2-1	TGTGCCAGCAGCTTCGTCGGGGGGAATGAGCAGTTCTTC	CASSFVGGNEQFF
.	TRBV11-3	few	TRBJ2-1	TGTGCCAGCAGCTTAGAGCGACTGACCTACAATGAGCAGTTCTTC	CASSLERLTYNEQFF
TRBD2	TRBV14	few	TRBJ2-5	TGTGCCAGCAGCCAAGGGCTGGCTAGCGGGGTCCAAGAGACCCAGTACTTC	CASSQGLASGVQETQYF
TRBD1	TRBV12-3/TRBV12-4	many	TRBJ2-7	TGTGCCAGCAGACTAACAGGGGGCTTAAACGAGCAGTACTTC	CASRLTGGLNEQYF
.	TRBV20-1	few	TRBJ1-1	TGCAGTACTTCATACAGGAATAACACTGAAGCTTTCTTT	CSTSYRNNTEAFF
TRBD2	TRBV20-1	.	TRBJ2-3	TGCAGTGCTAGAGATAGCGGGAGCGGGGATACGCAGTATTTT	CSARDSGSGDTQYF
TRBD2	TRBV7-8	few	TRBJ2-7	TGTGCCAGCAGACTAGGACTAGCGGAGGAATACGAGCAGTACTTC	CASRLGLAEEYEQYF
.	TRBV12-3/TRBV12-4	few	TRBJ1-3	TGTGCCAGCAGTTCTGCAGGGGACGGGGGAAACACCATATATTTT	CASSSAGDGGNTIYF
.	TRBV7-6	few	TRBJ1-5	TGTGCCAGCAGCTTAGGGGACCCGAATAGCAATCAGCCCCAGCATTTT	CASSLGDPNSNQPQHF
.	TRBV4-3	.	TRBJ1-5	TGCGCCAGCAGCCGGGGTTGGGGTCAGCCCCAGCATTTT	CASSRGWGQPQHF
TRBD2	TRBV20-1	few	TRBJ2-3	TGCAGTGCTAGAGACTGGGCAGCGGGGTCCACAGATACGCAGTATTTT	CSARDWAAGSTDTQYF
.	TRBV28	.	TRBJ1-1	TGTGCCAGCAGTTTAAGGCGACTGAACACTGAAGCTTTCTTT	CASSLRRLNTEAFF